This TCR beta chain was recovered during a study of somatic mutations in cytotoxic T cells in rheumatoid arthritis. Study-wide background: The authors flow-sorted some V beta antibody-stained T-cell populations at nearly 100% purity, including V beta1+ cells that they sequenced for TCRB.

Assay: immunoSEQ multiplex PCR; the TCRdb copy retains only in-frame clones and omits some. The sample lists tens of thousands of clones; 78% were seen once. CDR1 and CDR2 from the germline V gene are LNHNV and YYDKDF (reference sequence). Unmatched junction bases numbered 1, after V lost 0 bases and J lost 5 bases. The CDR3 consists of 13 residues. The rearrangement uses TRBV15 and TRBJ2-7; TRBD1 aligns across 7 bases. This sequence originates from an adult with rheumatoid arthritis. What was sequenced was CD8+ T cells sorted from blood. CDR3 region: CATSRETGHEQYF. The CDR3 DNA reads TGTGCCACCAGCAGAGAGACAGGGCACGAGCAGTACTTC.